This TCR beta chain was observed in a study of CD8 T cells in Susac syndrome. The study sequenced TCR beta in blood CD8+ and CD4+ T cells. CDR1 and CDR2 (germline): DFQATT, SNEGSKA (reference sequence). This CDR3 comprises 13 residues. Trimming stripped 7 bases from V and 1 base from J, with 12 bases between. It was with random hexamers that about 0.45 to 1 ug RNA was reverse transcribed. From the immunoSEQ multiplex PCR reads, TCRdb called clonotypes with MiXCR, one entry per CDR3 protein. The sample lists some 150,000 distinct CDR3 sequences; 90% to 95% were seen once. This receptor was identified in a human donor in good health. Input material: CD8+ T cells from PBMCs. This chain connects TRBV20-1 to TRBJ2-3; possibly TRBD2 for D (6 bases). The CDR3 nucleotides read TGCAGTGAGTGGGAGGCCCGCACAGATACGCAGTATTTT. Its translation: CSEWEARTDTQYF.